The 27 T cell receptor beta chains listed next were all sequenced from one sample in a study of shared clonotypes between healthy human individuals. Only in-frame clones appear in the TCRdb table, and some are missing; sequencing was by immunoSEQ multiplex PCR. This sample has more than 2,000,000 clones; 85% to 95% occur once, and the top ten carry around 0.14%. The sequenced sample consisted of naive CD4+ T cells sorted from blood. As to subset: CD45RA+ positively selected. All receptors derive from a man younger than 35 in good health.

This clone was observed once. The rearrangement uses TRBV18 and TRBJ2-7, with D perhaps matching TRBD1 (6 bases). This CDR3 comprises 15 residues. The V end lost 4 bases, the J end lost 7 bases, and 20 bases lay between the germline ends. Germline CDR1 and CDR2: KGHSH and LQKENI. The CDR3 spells CASSLQGSALGEQYF. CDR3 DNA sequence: TGTGCCAGCTCACTACAGGGTTCCGCTTTGGGGGAGCAGTACTTC.

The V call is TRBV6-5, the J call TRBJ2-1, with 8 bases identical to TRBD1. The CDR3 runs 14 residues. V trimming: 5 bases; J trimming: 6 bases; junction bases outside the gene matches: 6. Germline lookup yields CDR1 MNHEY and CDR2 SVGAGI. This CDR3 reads CASSGAGTGNEQFF. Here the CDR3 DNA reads TGTGCCAGCAGTGGCGCGGGGACAGGCAATGAGCAGTTCTTC.

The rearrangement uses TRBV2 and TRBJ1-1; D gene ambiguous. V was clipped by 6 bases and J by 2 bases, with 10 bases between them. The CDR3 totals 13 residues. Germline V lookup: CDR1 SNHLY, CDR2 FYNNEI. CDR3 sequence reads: CASSTLVNTEAFF. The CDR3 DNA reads TGTGCCAGCAGCACCTTAGTTAACACTGAAGCTTTCTTT.

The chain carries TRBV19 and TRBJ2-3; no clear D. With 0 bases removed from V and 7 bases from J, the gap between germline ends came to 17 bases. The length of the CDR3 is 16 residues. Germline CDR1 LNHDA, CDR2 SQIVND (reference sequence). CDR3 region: CASSIDLLQIIYTQYF. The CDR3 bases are TGTGCCAGTAGTATAGATCTTTTACAGATAATTTATACGCAGTATTTT. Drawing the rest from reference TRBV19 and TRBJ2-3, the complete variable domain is DGGITQSPKYLFRKEGQNVTLSCEQNLNHDAMYWYRQDPGQGLRLIYYSQIVNDFQKGDIAEGYSVSREKKESFPLTVTSAQKNPTAFYLCASSIDLLQIIYTQYFGPGTRLTVL.

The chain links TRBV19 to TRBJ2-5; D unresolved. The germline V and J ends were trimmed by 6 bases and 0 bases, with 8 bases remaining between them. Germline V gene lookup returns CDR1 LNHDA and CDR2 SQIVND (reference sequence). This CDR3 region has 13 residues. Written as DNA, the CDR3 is TGTGCCAGTAGGGAGACAAACCAAGAGACCCAGTACTTC. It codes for CASRETNQETQYF.

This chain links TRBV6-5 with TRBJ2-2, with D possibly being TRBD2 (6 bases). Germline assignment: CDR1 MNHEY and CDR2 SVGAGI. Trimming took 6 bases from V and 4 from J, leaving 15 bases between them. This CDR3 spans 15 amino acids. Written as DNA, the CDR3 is TGTGCCAGCAGCCCCGGGGGTCGGAGCACCGGGGAGCTGTTTTTT. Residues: CASSPGGRSTGELFF.

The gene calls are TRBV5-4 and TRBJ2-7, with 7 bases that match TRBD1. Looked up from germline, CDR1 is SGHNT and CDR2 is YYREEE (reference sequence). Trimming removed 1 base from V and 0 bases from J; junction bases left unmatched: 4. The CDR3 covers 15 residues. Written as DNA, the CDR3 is TGTGCCAGCAGCTTGTCACCAGGGGGCTCCTACGAGCAGTACTTC. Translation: CASSLSPGGSYEQYF.

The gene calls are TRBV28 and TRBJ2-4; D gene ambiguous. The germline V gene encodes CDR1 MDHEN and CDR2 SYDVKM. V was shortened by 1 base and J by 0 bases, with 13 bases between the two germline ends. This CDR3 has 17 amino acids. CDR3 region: CASSLSNLQLAKNIQYF. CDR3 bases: TGTGCCAGCAGTTTATCTAACTTACAGCTAGCCAAAAACATTCAGTACTTC. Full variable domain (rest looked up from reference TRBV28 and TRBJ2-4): DVKVTQSSRYLVKRTGEKVFLECVQDMDHENMFWYRQDPGLGLRLIYFSYDVKMKEKGDIPEGYSVSREKKERFSLILESASTNQTSMYLCASSLSNLQLAKNIQYFGAGTRLSVL.

For the CDR3, the DNA is TGTGCCAGCAGCCGATTAGGGGGACAGCCCTACGAGCAGTACTTC. It is translated as CASSRLGGQPYEQYF. The V and J genes are TRBV7-2 and TRBJ2-7; TRBD1 aligns across 7 bases. CDR3 length equals 15 residues. The V and J ends lost 5 bases and 2 bases, in that order; junction bases with no gene match: 9. Germline loops: CDR1 SGHTA, CDR2 FQGNSA. Based on the CDR3 plus reference TRBV7-2 and TRBJ2-7, the full variable domain is GAGVSQSPSNKVTEKGKDVELRCDPISGHTALYWYRQSLGQGLEFLIYFQGNSAPDKSGLPSDRFSAERTGGSVSTLTIQRTQQEDSAVYLCASSRLGGQPYEQYFGPGTRLTVT.

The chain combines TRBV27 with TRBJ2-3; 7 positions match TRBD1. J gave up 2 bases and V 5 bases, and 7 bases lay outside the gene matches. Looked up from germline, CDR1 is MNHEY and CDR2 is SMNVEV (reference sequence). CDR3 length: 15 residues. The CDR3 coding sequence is TGTGCCAGCAGTCCAAGGGGGCGTTCCACAGATACGCAGTATTTT. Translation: CASSPRGRSTDTQYF.

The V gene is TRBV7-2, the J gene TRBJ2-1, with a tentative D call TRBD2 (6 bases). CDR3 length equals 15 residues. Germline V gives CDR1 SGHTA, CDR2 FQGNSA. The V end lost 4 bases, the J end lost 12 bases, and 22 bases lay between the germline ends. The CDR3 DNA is TGTGCCAGCAGCTACGACCAGGGACTCTTTGTTTGGCAGTTCTTC. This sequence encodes CASSYDQGLFVWQFF.

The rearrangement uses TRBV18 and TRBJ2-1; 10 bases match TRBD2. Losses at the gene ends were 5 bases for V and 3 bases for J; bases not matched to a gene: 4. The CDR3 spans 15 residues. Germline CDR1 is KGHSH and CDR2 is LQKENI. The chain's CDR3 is CASSDSGGVYNEQFF. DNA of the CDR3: TGTGCCAGCTCAGACAGCGGGGGGGTCTACAATGAGCAGTTCTTC.

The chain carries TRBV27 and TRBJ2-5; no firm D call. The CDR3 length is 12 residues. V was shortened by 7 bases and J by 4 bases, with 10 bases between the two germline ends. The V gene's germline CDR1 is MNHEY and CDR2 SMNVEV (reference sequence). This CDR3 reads CASTSPGETQYF. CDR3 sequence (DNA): TGTGCCAGCACAAGTCCGGGAGAGACCCAGTACTTC.

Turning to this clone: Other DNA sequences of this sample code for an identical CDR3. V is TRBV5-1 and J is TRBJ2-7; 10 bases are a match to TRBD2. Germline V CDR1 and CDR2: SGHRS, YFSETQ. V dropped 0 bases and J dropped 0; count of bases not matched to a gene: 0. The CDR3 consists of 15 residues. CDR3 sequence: CASSLGLAGSYEQYF. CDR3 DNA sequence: TGCGCCAGCAGCTTGGGACTAGCGGGCTCCTACGAGCAGTACTTC. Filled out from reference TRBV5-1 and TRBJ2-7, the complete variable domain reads KAGVTQTPRYLIKTRGQQVTLSCSPISGHRSVSWYQQTPGQGLQFLFEYFSETQRNKGNFPGRFSGRQFSNSRSEMNVSTLELGDSALYLCASSLGLAGSYEQYFGPGTRLTVT.

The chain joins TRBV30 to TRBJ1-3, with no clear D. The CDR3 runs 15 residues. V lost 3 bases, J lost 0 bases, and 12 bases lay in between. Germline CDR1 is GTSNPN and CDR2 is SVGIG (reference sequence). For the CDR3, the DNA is TGTGCCTGGAGGGAAGCCTTTTACTCTGGAAACACCATATATTTT. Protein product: CAWREAFYSGNTIYF.

This CDR3 is CASSPYTGDQPQHF. CDR3 coding DNA: TGTGCCAGCTCGCCCTACACGGGGGACCAGCCCCAGCATTTT. The rearrangement joins TRBV18 to TRBJ1-5, with D perhaps TRBD1 (5 bases). Trimming took 6 bases from V and 7 from J, leaving 16 bases between them. This CDR3 is built from 14 residues. Per the germline V gene, CDR1 is KGHSH and CDR2 is LQKENI.

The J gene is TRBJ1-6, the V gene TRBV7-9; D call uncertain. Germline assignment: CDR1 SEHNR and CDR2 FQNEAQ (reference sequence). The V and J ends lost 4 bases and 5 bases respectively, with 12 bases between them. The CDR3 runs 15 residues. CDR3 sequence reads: CASSSSGLNNSPLHF. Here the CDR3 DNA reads TGTGCCAGCAGCTCCTCGGGCTTGAATAATTCACCCCTCCACTTT.

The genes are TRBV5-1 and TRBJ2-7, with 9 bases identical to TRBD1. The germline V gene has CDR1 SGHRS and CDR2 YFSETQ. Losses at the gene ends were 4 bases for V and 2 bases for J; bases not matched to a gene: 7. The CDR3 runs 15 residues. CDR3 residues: CASSVTGGLTYEQYF. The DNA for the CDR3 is TGCGCCAGCAGCGTGACAGGGGGTCTCACCTACGAGCAGTACTTC.

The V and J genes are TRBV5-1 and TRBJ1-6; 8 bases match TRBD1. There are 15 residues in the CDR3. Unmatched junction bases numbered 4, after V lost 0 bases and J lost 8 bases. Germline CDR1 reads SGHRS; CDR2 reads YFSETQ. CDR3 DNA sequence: TGCGCCAGCAGCTTGGAGGACAGGGCGGATTCACCCCTCCACTTT. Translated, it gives CASSLEDRADSPLHF. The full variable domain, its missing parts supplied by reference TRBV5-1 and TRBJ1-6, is KAGVTQTPRYLIKTRGQQVTLSCSPISGHRSVSWYQQTPGQGLQFLFEYFSETQRNKGNFPGRFSGRQFSNSRSEMNVSTLELGDSALYLCASSLEDRADSPLHFGNGTRLTVT.

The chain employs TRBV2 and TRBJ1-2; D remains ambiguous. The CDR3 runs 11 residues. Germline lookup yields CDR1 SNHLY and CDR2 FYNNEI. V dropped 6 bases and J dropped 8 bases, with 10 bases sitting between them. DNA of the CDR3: TGTGCCAGCAGACCAGTGCAAGGCTACACCTTC. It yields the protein CASRPVQGYTF.

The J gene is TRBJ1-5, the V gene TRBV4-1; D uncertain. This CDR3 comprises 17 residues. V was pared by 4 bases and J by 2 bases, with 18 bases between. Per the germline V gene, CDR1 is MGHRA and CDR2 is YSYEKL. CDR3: CASSLSMAPDRNQPQHF. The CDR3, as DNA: TGCGCCAGCAGCCTAAGCATGGCCCCGGATCGCAATCAGCCCCAGCATTTT.

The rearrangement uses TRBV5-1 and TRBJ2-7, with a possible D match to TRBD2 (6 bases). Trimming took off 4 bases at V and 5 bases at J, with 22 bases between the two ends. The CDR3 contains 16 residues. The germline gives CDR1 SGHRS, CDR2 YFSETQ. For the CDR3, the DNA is TGCGCCAGCAGCCCAACAATACCGGGACTGTATAACGAGCAGTACTTC. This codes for CASSPTIPGLYNEQYF.

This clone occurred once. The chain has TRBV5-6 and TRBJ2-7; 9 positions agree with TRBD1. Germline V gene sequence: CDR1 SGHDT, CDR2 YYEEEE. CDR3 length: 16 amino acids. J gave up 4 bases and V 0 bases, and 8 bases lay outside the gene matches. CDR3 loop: CASSLDLGQGHYEQYF. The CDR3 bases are TGTGCCAGCAGCTTGGACTTGGGACAGGGACATTACGAGCAGTACTTC.

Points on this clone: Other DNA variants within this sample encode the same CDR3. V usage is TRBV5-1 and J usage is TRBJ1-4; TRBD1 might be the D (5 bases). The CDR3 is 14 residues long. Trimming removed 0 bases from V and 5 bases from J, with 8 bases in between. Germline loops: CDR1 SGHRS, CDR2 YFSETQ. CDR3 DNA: TGCGCCAGCAGCTTGGGGCAGGGCAATGAAAAACTGTTTTTT. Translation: CASSLGQGNEKLFF.

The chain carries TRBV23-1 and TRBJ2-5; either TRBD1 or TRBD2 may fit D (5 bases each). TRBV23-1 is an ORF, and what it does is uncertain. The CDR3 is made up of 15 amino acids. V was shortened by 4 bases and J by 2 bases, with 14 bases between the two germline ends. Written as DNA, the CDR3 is TGCGCCAGCAGTCCCGGGGACGTCAGGCAAGAGACCCAGTACTTC. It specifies CASSPGDVRQETQYF.

Here the CDR3 DNA reads TGCGCCAGCAGCCCGCGGGACAGGGCGGGCAATCAGCCCCAGCATTTT. Its protein product is CASSPRDRAGNQPQHF. The rearrangement links TRBV4-1 to TRBJ1-5, with TRBD1 matching 9 bases. Germline V gene lookup returns CDR1 MGHRA and CDR2 YSYEKL. This CDR3 region has 16 residues. After removal of 4 bases from V and 2 bases from J, the junction contained 6 bases not matched to a gene.

CDR3 region: CATSRDWTEGNTIYF. The CDR3 DNA reads TGTGCCACCAGCAGAGATTGGACAGAAGGAAACACCATATATTTT. The rearrangement joins TRBV15 to TRBJ1-3; D may be TRBD1 (6 bases). The CDR3 runs 15 residues. Trimming took off 0 bases at V and 4 bases at J, with 10 bases between the two ends. Germline loops: CDR1 LNHNV, CDR2 YYDKDF (reference sequence).